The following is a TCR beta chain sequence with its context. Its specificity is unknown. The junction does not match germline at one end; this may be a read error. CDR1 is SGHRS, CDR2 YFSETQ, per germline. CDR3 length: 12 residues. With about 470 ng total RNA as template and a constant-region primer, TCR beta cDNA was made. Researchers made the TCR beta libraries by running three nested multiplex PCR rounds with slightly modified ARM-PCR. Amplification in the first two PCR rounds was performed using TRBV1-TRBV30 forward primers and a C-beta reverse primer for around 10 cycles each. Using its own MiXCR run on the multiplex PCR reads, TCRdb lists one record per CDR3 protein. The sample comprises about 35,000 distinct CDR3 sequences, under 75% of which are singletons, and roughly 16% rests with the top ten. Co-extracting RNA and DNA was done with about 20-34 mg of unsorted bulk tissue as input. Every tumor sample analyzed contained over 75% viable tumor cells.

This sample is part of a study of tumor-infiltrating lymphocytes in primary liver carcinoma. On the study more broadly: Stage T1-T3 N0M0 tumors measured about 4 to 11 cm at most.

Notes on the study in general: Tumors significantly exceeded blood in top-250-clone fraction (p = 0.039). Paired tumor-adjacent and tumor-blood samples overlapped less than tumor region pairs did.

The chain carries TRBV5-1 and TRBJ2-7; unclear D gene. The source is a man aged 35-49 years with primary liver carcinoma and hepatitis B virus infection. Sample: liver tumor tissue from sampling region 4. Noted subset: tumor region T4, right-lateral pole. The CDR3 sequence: CTSTHTDDEQYF. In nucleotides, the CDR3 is TGCACCAGCACACATACCGACGACGAGCAGTACTTC.